This T cell receptor (beta chain) was documented in a study of blood T cell repertoires in COVID-19. Study-wide context: Some COVID-19 samples were acute and others convalescent; all came from the United States, Italy and Spain. In each case, the material was cDNA or gDNA derived from T cells, B-cell-depleted T cells, or PBMCs.

CDR1 is MGHRA, CDR2 YSYEKL, per germline. The CDR3 runs to 15 residues. The germline V and J ends were trimmed by 1 base and 3 bases, with 13 bases remaining between them. In the authors' methods: Reference gene primers were amplified, and this amplification served to estimate nucleated cell counts. Measured with immunoSEQ multiplex PCR; TCRdb has only the in-frame clones, and not every one. The V and J calls and clone size are taken from that table; D and trimming were inferred from the DNA. The data show some 110,000 clones, with about 70% seen just once and 0.8% to 1% held by the top ten. The TCR originated in a human donor with acute or convalescent COVID-19. The donor label of this sample is uncertain. Sequencing input: peripheral blood. The genes are TRBV4-1 and TRBJ2-7; D gene unclear. CDR3 sequence (DNA): TGCGCCAGCAGCCAAGCAAAGGCGGCTGTCTACGAGCAGTACTTC. Protein sequence: CASSQAKAAVYEQYF.